This entry describes one T cell receptor (beta chain). Its antigen is not known. In TCRdb, the 5' RACE reads were re-called with MiXCR into one record per CDR3 protein. The sample has roughly 610,000 distinct CDR3 sequences; 17% are singletons. Germline V gene sequence: CDR1 SGHVS, CDR2 FNYEAQ. This CDR3 region has 15 residues. The ends lost 3 bases at V and 2 bases at J; junction bases unmatched: 5. This record belongs to a study of T-cell memory formation after mild COVID-19. Study-wide results and limits: CD4+ contracting clones were found mainly in CM and EM, and CD8+ ones in EMRA. Pre-infection memory harbored some responding clones, suggesting cross-reactive memory joined. There was a balanced CD4/CD8 profile in clones contracting day 15 to 85, and later expanders leaned CD4+.

Sample: PBMCs or a T cell subset sorted from them (not recorded which). The chain employs TRBV7-6 and TRBJ2-3; 7 bases agree with TRBD2. The TCR comes from an adult woman who had mild COVID-19 (a few samples of this study predate the infection). Cell type and time point are not known. The CDR3 here is CASSLGGGHTDTQYF. CDR3 DNA: TGTGCCAGCAGCTTGGGGGGAGGGCACACAGATACGCAGTATTTT.